One and the same sample provided the 14 T cell receptor beta chains below, sequenced in a study of blood T cell repertoires in COVID-19. Profiling relied on immunoSEQ multiplex PCR, and the TCRdb table lists in-frame clones only, not all of them. The sample includes some 230,000 clones, about nine tenths of them seen just once. Sequencing was done on a sample of peripheral blood. The source of these receptors is a man younger than 40 who had recovered from COVID-19.

The J gene is TRBJ2-3, the V gene TRBV19; D gene ambiguous. The CDR3 length is 14 residues. Trimming shortened V by 0 bases and J by 2 bases, and 6 bases separated the two germline ends. Germline V lookup: CDR1 LNHDA, CDR2 SQIVND (reference sequence). This chain's CDR3 is CASSIDLNTDTQYF. The CDR3 DNA follows: TGTGCCAGTAGTATAGATCTAAACACAGATACGCAGTATTTT.

The chain uses TRBV5-1 and TRBJ2-3; 10 bases match TRBD2. The J segment lost 2 bases and the V segment lost 9 bases, leaving 9 bases of the junction unmatched. CDR3 size: 15 residues. CDR1 and CDR2 (germline): SGHRS, YFSETQ. The CDR3 loop is CATSSLAGATDTQYF. The CDR3 DNA reads TGCGCCACCTCCTCCCTAGCGGGGGCCACAGATACGCAGTATTTT. Full variable domain (rest looked up from reference TRBV5-1 and TRBJ2-3): KAGVTQTPRYLIKTRGQQVTLSCSPISGHRSVSWYQQTPGQGLQFLFEYFSETQRNKGNFPGRFSGRQFSNSRSEMNVSTLELGDSALYLCATSSLAGATDTQYFGPGTRLTVL.

This clone was observed a handful of times. The CDR3 is CSVERDRGLGNTIYF. The CDR3, as DNA: TGCAGCGTTGAGAGGGACAGGGGACTGGGAAACACCATATATTTT. The J gene is TRBJ1-3, the V gene TRBV29-1, with 10 positions matching TRBD1. V shed 3 bases and J 4 bases; nucleotides not matched to a gene: 6. This CDR3 region has 15 residues. Germline V gene lookup returns CDR1 SQVTM and CDR2 ANQGSEA.

J is TRBJ2-7 and V is TRBV11-2, with 9 positions matching TRBD1. Trimming took 2 bases from V and 12 from J; bases not matched to a gene: 5. Germline V gene data show CDR1 as SGHAT and CDR2 as FQNNGV. This CDR3 comprises 12 residues. CDR3: CASSLTGQGRYF. The CDR3 nucleotides are TGTGCCAGCAGCTTAACGGGACAGGGACGGTACTTC. Based on the CDR3 plus reference TRBV11-2 and TRBJ2-7, the full variable domain is EAGVAQSPRYKIIEKRQSVAFWCNPISGHATLYWYQQILGQGPKLLIQFQNNGVVDDSQLPKDRFSAERLKGVDSTLKIQPAKLEDSAVYLCASSLTGQGRYFGPGTRLTVT.

The chain employs TRBV6-5 and TRBJ1-5; D gene unclear. Germline V gene data show CDR1 as MNHEY and CDR2 as SVGAGI. Between the trimmed V and J ends, which lost 4 bases and 3 bases, there was a span of 10 bases. This CDR3 spans 14 amino acids. CDR3 in DNA: TGTGCCAGCAGTTCTCGGTCTTTCAATCAGCCCCAGCATTTT. This codes for CASSSRSFNQPQHF.

As DNA, the CDR3 is TGTGCCAGCGGACTAGCGGGGTCCCGGGCCTACGAGCAGTACTTC. Translating gives CASGLAGSRAYEQYF. This chain connects TRBV3-1 (or the pseudogene TRBV3-2) to TRBJ2-7; 12 positions agree with TRBD2. In germline, CDR1 is LGHDT, CDR2 YNNKEL (reference sequence). The CDR3 loop spans 15 amino acids. The ends lost 8 bases at V and 2 bases at J; junction bases unmatched: 7.

The chain couples TRBV18 to TRBJ1-5; D gene unclear. V lost 6 bases and J 2 bases, leaving 8 bases between the germline ends. The CDR3 loop spans 13 amino acids. The germline gives CDR1 KGHSH, CDR2 LQKENI. CDR3 bases: TGTGCCAGCTCGCCGGGTGGCAATCAGCCCCAGCATTTT. Its protein is CASSPGGNQPQHF.

The chain carries TRBV9 and TRBJ2-3, with TRBD2 as a possible D gene (5 bases). The germline V gene has CDR1 SGDLS and CDR2 YYNGEE. The CDR3 totals 12 residues. V lost 6 bases to trimming and J lost 7 bases, with 12 bases between them. Here the CDR3 reads CASTPDLNTQYF. The CDR3 DNA reads TGTGCCAGCACCCCGGACTTAAATACGCAGTATTTT.

The chain has TRBV2 and TRBJ1-2; D gene uncertain. The CDR3 has 13 residues. CDR1 and CDR2 (germline): SNHLY, FYNNEI. The CDR3 DNA sequence: TGTGCGGGGAAGGAGGATTATAACTATGGCTACACCTTC. Translating gives CAGKEDYNYGYTF.

The chain joins TRBV10-3 to TRBJ1-3, with 11 bases aligning to TRBD1. Per the germline V gene, CDR1 is ENHRY and CDR2 is SYGVKD. The CDR3 spans 19 residues. With 0 bases clipped from V and 4 bases from J, the junction kept 11 bases outside the gene matches. The CDR3: CAISESLFGQGARGNTIYF. CDR3 bases: TGTGCCATCAGTGAGTCGCTGTTCGGACAGGGGGCGCGGGGAAACACCATATATTTT.

This rearrangement joins TRBV7-8 to TRBJ1-3, with D maybe TRBD1 (6 bases). V dropped 2 bases and J dropped 0 bases, with 14 bases sitting between them. Germline V gene lookup returns CDR1 SGHVS and CDR2 FQNEAQ. CDR3 length equals 17 residues. The CDR3 sequence: CASSLTADRHSGNTIYF. CDR3 bases: TGTGCCAGCAGCTTAACGGCGGACAGACACTCTGGAAACACCATATATTTT. The whole variable domain, remainder taken from reference TRBV7-8 and TRBJ1-3, is GAGVSQSPRYKVAKRGQDVALRCDPISGHVSLFWYQQALGQGPEFLTYFQNEAQLDKSGLPSDRFFAERPEGSVSTLKIQRTQQEDSAVYLCASSLTADRHSGNTIYFGEGSWLTVV.

V is TRBV19 and J is TRBJ2-6; D possibly corresponds to TRBD2 (6 bases). Trimming took 6 bases from V and 0 from J, leaving 15 bases between them. The CDR3 length is 17 residues. Germline V gene sequence: CDR1 LNHDA, CDR2 SQIVND (reference sequence). Here the CDR3 reads CASSMTEGFSGANVLTF. DNA of the CDR3: TGTGCCAGTAGCATGACGGAGGGCTTCTCTGGGGCCAACGTCCTGACTTTC.

The chain's CDR3 is CASSKLTGQSYEQYF. In DNA, the CDR3 is TGTGCCAGTAGTAAGTTGACAGGTCAGAGCTACGAGCAGTACTTC. The chain uses TRBV19 and TRBJ2-7; tentatively, D is TRBD1 (6 bases). CDR3 length equals 15 residues. Germline V gene data show CDR1 as LNHDA and CDR2 as SQIVND (reference sequence). Trimming removed 4 bases from V and 3 bases from J, with 16 bases in between.

The rearrangement uses TRBV28 and TRBJ1-1; perhaps TRBD1 as D (6 bases). Germline CDR1 MDHEN, CDR2 SYDVKM. This CDR3 is 16 amino acids long. The germline V and J ends were trimmed by 10 bases and 1 base, with 22 bases remaining between them. CDR3 residues: CAINDLIRQENTEAFF. CDR3 nucleotide sequence: TGTGCCATCAACGACCTTATTCGACAGGAGAACACTGAAGCTTTCTTT.